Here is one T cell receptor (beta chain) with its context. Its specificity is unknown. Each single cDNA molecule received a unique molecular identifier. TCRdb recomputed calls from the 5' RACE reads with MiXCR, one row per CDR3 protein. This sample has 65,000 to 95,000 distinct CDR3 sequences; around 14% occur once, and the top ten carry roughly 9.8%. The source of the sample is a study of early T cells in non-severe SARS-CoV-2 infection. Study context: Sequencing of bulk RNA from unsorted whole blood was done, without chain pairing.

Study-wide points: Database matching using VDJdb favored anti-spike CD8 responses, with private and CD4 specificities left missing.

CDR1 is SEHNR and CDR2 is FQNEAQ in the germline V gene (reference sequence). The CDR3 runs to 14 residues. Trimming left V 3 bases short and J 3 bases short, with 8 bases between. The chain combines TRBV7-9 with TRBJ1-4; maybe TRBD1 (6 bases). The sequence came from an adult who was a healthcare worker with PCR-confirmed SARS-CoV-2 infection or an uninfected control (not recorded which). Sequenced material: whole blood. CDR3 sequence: CASSLTGPNEKLFF. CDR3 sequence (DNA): TGTGCCAGCAGCTTGACAGGCCCTAATGAAAAACTGTTTTTT.